These 30 T cell receptor beta chains were all obtained from the same sample, sequenced in a study of blood T cell repertoires in COVID-19. Measured with immunoSEQ multiplex PCR; TCRdb has only the in-frame clones, and not every one. The sample lists under 100,000 clones, approximately 91% occurring once. Sample: peripheral blood. The origin of the receptors is a man in his sixties with COVID-19, enrolled during active disease.

J is TRBJ1-1 and V is TRBV28; D may be TRBD1 (5 bases). CDR3 length: 14 amino acids. Germline V CDR1 and CDR2: MDHEN, SYDVKM. Trimming cost V 1 base and J 9 bases, with 15 bases left between them. CDR3 sequence (DNA): TGTGCCAGCAGTTTATCCATAGACAGACTTAAAGCTTTCTTT. This gives the protein CASSLSIDRLKAFF.

The chain uses TRBV28 and TRBJ2-7; 7 nucleotides line up with TRBD2. From germline, CDR1 is MDHEN and CDR2 SYDVKM. Trimming took 11 bases from V and 0 from J; bases not matched to a gene: 13. This CDR3 spans 15 amino acids. CDR3 DNA sequence: TGTGCCGCTACCTCGGGACTATACCCCTCCTACGAGCAGTACTTC. Protein product: CAATSGLYPSYEQYF.

V is TRBV9 and J is TRBJ2-3, with TRBD2 matching 7 bases. Germline CDR1 is SGDLS and CDR2 is YYNGEE. The V and J ends lost 2 bases and 0 bases, in that order; junction bases with no gene match: 9. The CDR3 loop spans 17 amino acids. The CDR3 loop reads CASSVVPGLTSTDTQYF. In DNA, the CDR3 is TGTGCCAGCAGCGTTGTACCGGGACTAACCAGCACAGATACGCAGTATTTT.

This chain connects TRBV15 to TRBJ2-5; 8 nucleotides match TRBD2. With 2 bases clipped from V and 1 base from J, the junction kept 9 bases outside the gene matches. The CDR3 has 17 amino acids. Germline lookup yields CDR1 LNHNV and CDR2 YYDKDF (reference sequence). CDR3 protein: CATSRHTLAGFQETQYF. Written as DNA, the CDR3 is TGTGCCACCAGCAGACATACCTTAGCGGGGTTCCAAGAGACCCAGTACTTC. Together with reference TRBV15 and TRBJ2-5, the CDR3 gives the full variable domain: DAMVIQNPRYQVTQFGKPVTLSCSQTLNHNVMYWYQQKSSQAPKLLFHYYDKDFNNEADTPDNFQSRRPNTSFCFLDIRSPGLGDTAMYLCATSRHTLAGFQETQYFGPGTRLLVL.

The sample holds a few counts of this clone. V usage is TRBV29-1 and J usage is TRBJ2-1; TRBD2 matches 8 bases. CDR3 size: 16 residues. The V segment lost 0 bases and the J segment 1 base; nucleotides outside the gene matches: 5. CDR1 is SQVTM and CDR2 is ANQGSEA in the germline V gene. The CDR3 loop reads CSVEDRREGSYNEQFF. The CDR3 coding sequence is TGCAGCGTTGAAGATCGCCGGGAGGGGTCCTACAATGAGCAGTTCTTC.

V is TRBV2 and J is TRBJ2-4, with 7 bases matching TRBD1. CDR1 and CDR2 (germline): SNHLY, FYNNEI. With V trimmed by 4 bases and J by 5 bases, 5 bases remained unmatched. This CDR3 contains 14 residues. The CDR3 coding sequence is TGTGCCAGCAGTGTCGTTCAGGGGGAAAACATTCAGTACTTC. Amino acid sequence: CASSVVQGENIQYF.

This chain joins TRBV10-3 and TRBJ1-5; weak D call: TRBD1 (6 bases). Trimming took 0 bases from V and 7 from J, leaving 16 bases between them. The CDR3 contains 16 residues. CDR1 is ENHRY and CDR2 is SYGVKD in the germline V gene. CDR3 sequence (DNA): TGTGCCATCAGTGAGTCGATTCGAATGGGGGCACAGCCCCAGCATTTT. This encodes CAISESIRMGAQPQHF.

CDR3 amino acids: CASSGIGTATYEQYF. The CDR3, as DNA: TGTGCCAGCAGCGGAATTGGGACAGCGACCTACGAGCAGTACTTC. The J gene is TRBJ2-7, the V gene TRBV7-9, with TRBD1 identical over 7 bases. The CDR3 is 15 amino acids. Germline-derived CDR1 and CDR2 are SEHNR and FQNEAQ (reference sequence). The ends lost 5 bases at V and 2 bases at J; junction bases unmatched: 9. Variable domain in full (rest from reference TRBV7-9 and TRBJ2-7): DTGVSQNPRHKITKRGQNVTFRCDPISEHNRLYWYRQTLGQGPEFLTYFQNEAQLEKSRLLSDRFSAERPKGSFSTLEIQRTEQGDSAMYLCASSGIGTATYEQYFGPGTRLTVT.

V usage is TRBV27 and J usage is TRBJ1-5; D might be TRBD1 (6 bases). This CDR3 spans 15 amino acids. Trimming removed 10 bases at V and 5 bases at J, with 21 bases between. Germline CDR1 is MNHEY and CDR2 is SMNVEV (reference sequence). CDR3 sequence: CATSDSLRGDQPQHF. In nucleotides, the CDR3 is TGTGCCACTTCGGACAGTCTCAGGGGAGATCAGCCCCAGCATTTT.

This chain connects TRBV19 to TRBJ2-1, with TRBD1 matching 7 bases. Germline lookup yields CDR1 LNHDA and CDR2 SQIVND (reference sequence). The CDR3 covers 16 residues. J gave up 2 bases and V 6 bases, and 10 bases lay outside the gene matches. The CDR3 DNA sequence: TGTGCCAGTAGCCCCTCCGGGACAGCCCCCTACAATGAGCAGTTCTTC. The encoded protein is CASSPSGTAPYNEQFF.

CDR3 sequence: CASSTSRESTDTQYF. The CDR3 coding sequence is TGTGCCAGTAGTACCTCCAGGGAAAGCACAGATACGCAGTATTTT. This sequence joins TRBV19 and TRBJ2-3, with D possibly matching TRBD1 (5 bases). In germline, CDR1 is LNHDA, CDR2 SQIVND (reference sequence). The CDR3 consists of 15 residues. The germline V and J ends were trimmed by 4 bases and 0 bases, with 11 bases remaining between them.

The genes are TRBV4-1 and TRBJ1-5; D remains unclear. This CDR3 is 17 amino acids long. Trimming removed 2 bases at V and 0 bases at J, with 14 bases between. The germline V gene encodes CDR1 MGHRA and CDR2 YSYEKL. CDR3 in amino acids: CASSQFPAADSNQPQHF. For the CDR3, the DNA is TGCGCCAGCAGCCAATTCCCGGCGGCGGATAGCAATCAGCCCCAGCATTTT.

The V call is TRBV9, the J call TRBJ2-7, with TRBD2 identical over 8 bases. Trimming took 2 bases from V and 4 from J; bases not matched to a gene: 5. The CDR3 loop spans 14 amino acids. CDR1 and CDR2 from the germline V gene are SGDLS and YYNGEE. The CDR3 sequence: CASSVGGLGYEQYF. The CDR3 DNA reads TGTGCCAGCAGCGTCGGGGGACTAGGATACGAGCAGTACTTC.

The V and J genes are TRBV28 and TRBJ2-7; 11 nucleotides agree with TRBD1. Per the germline V gene, CDR1 is MDHEN and CDR2 is SYDVKM. V was pared by 4 bases and J by 4 bases, with 6 bases of the junction left unmatched. The CDR3 is made up of 15 amino acids. The CDR3 loop reads CASSSRTGGEYEQYF. The CDR3 nucleotides are TGTGCCAGCAGTTCGCGGACAGGGGGCGAGTACGAGCAGTACTTC.

This CDR3 reads CASSQVRDRREQFF. The CDR3 DNA is TGCGCCAGCAGCCAAGTCCGGGACAGGCGGGAGCAGTTCTTC. The rearrangement joins TRBV4-1 to TRBJ2-1, with TRBD1 identical over 8 bases. The germline CDR1 and CDR2 sequences are MGHRA and YSYEKL. V gave up 1 base and J gave up 10 bases; unmatched junction bases: 6. The CDR3 loop spans 14 amino acids.

The chain employs TRBV28 and TRBJ1-2, with 8 nucleotides matching TRBD1. CDR1 and CDR2 (germline): MDHEN, SYDVKM. CDR3 length: 15 residues. V trimming: 5 bases; J trimming: 4 bases; junction bases outside the gene matches: 9. CDR3 sequence: CASSLDRGGGYGYTF. Here the CDR3 DNA reads TGTGCCAGCAGTCTAGACAGGGGAGGCGGCTATGGCTACACCTTC.

The chain has TRBV28 and TRBJ2-2, with TRBD2 as a possible D gene (6 bases). V dropped 5 bases and J dropped 4 bases, with 17 bases sitting between them. CDR1 is MDHEN and CDR2 is SYDVKM in the germline V gene. The CDR3 totals 16 residues. The CDR3 spells CASSGVSGDGTGELFF. The CDR3 bases are TGTGCCAGCAGTGGGGTATCGGGAGATGGCACCGGGGAGCTGTTTTTT.

The rearrangement joins TRBV28 to TRBJ1-1; D perhaps matches TRBD1 (6 bases). The germline V gene encodes CDR1 MDHEN and CDR2 SYDVKM. The CDR3 runs 14 residues. V was cut by 7 bases and J by 3 bases, with 15 bases left in between. The DNA for the CDR3 is TGTGCCAGCACCAGGGGCGGGTTTCACACTGAAGCTTTCTTT. Its protein product is CASTRGGFHTEAFF.

This chain joins TRBV19 and TRBJ1-1; 7 bases are a match to TRBD1. The CDR3 sequence is 13 residues long. From germline, CDR1 is LNHDA and CDR2 SQIVND (reference sequence). J gave up 4 bases and V 3 bases, and 2 bases lay outside the gene matches. CDR3 nucleotides: TGTGCCAGTAGTATTGACAGGGCCACTGAAGCTTTCTTT. Translation gives CASSIDRATEAFF.

To note about this clone: The junction departs from germline at one end; a sequencing error may be responsible. V gene TRBV2 combines with J gene TRBJ2-1; D unclear. The CDR3 is made up of 17 amino acids. Germline lookup yields CDR1 SNHLY and CDR2 FYNNEI. As DNA, the CDR3 is TGTGCCAGCAGAGAAGCCCCGCTAAGTTCGTCCTCGGGTGAGCAGTTCTTC. Translating it yields CASREAPLSSSSGEQFF.

This chain joins TRBV19 and TRBJ1-1, with TRBD1 matching 7 bases. Unmatched junction bases numbered 15, after V lost 3 bases and J lost 5 bases. The germline CDR1 and CDR2 sequences are LNHDA and SQIVND (reference sequence). The CDR3 length is 17 residues. CDR3 sequence (DNA): TGTGCCAGTAGTATGAACAGGGGAAAGGCTAGAAAGACTGAAGCTTTCTTT. Amino acids: CASSMNRGKARKTEAFF.

V gene TRBV11-3 combines with J gene TRBJ2-7; D may be TRBD2 (5 bases). CDR3 length: 14 amino acids. V dropped 5 bases and J dropped 3 bases, with 14 bases sitting between them. The V gene's germline CDR1 is SGHNT and CDR2 YENEEA. Here the CDR3 DNA reads TGTGCCAGCAGCGCCCGGTCGGGGAACTACGAGCAGTACTTC. Residues: CASSARSGNYEQYF.

This chain connects TRBV12-3 or TRBV12-4 to TRBJ1-2; D perhaps matches TRBD1 (6 bases). The CDR3 runs to 13 residues. Trimming removed 5 bases at V and 3 bases at J, with 10 bases between. This CDR3 is CASSPGVDYGYTF. CDR3 in DNA: TGTGCCAGCAGTCCAGGGGTGGACTATGGCTACACCTTC.

The rearrangement links TRBV7-3 to TRBJ1-2; D is unresolved. The CDR3 covers 15 residues. Trimming pared 6 bases from V and 0 bases from J, leaving 14 bases between. Germline V gene data show CDR1 as SGHTA and CDR2 as FQGTGA. The CDR3 here is CASRTQASSNYGYTF. DNA for the CDR3: TGTGCCAGCAGAACCCAGGCCTCTTCTAACTATGGCTACACCTTC.

This clone occurred once. The rearrangement links TRBV7-3 to TRBJ2-3, with 9 bases identical to TRBD1. J gave up 6 bases and V 5 bases, and 6 bases lay outside the gene matches. This CDR3 is 14 amino acids long. From germline, CDR1 is SGHTA and CDR2 FQGTGA. Here the CDR3 reads CASSPGQGYDTQYF. The CDR3 DNA is TGTGCCAGCAGCCCGGGACAGGGATACGATACGCAGTATTTT.

J is TRBJ2-1 and V is TRBV18; 9 bases agree with TRBD1. Germline CDR1 and CDR2: KGHSH and LQKENI. The CDR3 has 17 residues. V was pared by 4 bases and J by 1 base, with 8 bases of the junction left unmatched. The CDR3 nucleotides are TGTGCCAGCTCACTCCAGACCGGGACAGGGTCCTACAATGAGCAGTTCTTC. Protein: CASSLQTGTGSYNEQFF.

V is TRBV11-2 and J is TRBJ1-3; D is possibly TRBD1 (6 bases). Germline CDR1 reads SGHAT; CDR2 reads FQNNGV. Deletions cut 7 bases from V and 2 bases from J, with 18 bases between. The CDR3 spans 16 residues. As DNA, the CDR3 is TGTGCCAGCAACCTAGGGCGGGGGCGGCCTGGAAACACCATATATTTT. As protein: CASNLGRGRPGNTIYF.

This chain uses TRBV6-5 with TRBJ1-4, with a tentative D call TRBD1 (6 bases). Germline V lookup: CDR1 MNHEY, CDR2 SVGAGI. This CDR3 contains 15 residues. V was clipped by 0 bases and J by 8 bases, with 13 bases between them. This CDR3 reads CASSYSRGGREKLFF. In DNA, the CDR3 is TGTGCCAGCAGTTACTCGAGGGGGGGGAGAGAAAAACTGTTTTTT.

The V and J genes are TRBV5-4 and TRBJ2-2; tentative D call: TRBD1 (6 bases). Between the trimmed V and J ends, which lost 2 bases and 3 bases, there was a span of 11 bases. The CDR3 totals 15 residues. The V gene's germline CDR1 is SGHNT and CDR2 YYREEE (reference sequence). CDR3 DNA sequence: TGTGCCAGCAGCTTCAGGGGAACCGACACCGGGGAGCTGTTTTTT. It encodes CASSFRGTDTGELFF.

The rearrangement uses TRBV30 and TRBJ1-6; 10 nucleotides agree with TRBD1. Germline trimming cut 3 bases from V and 9 bases from J; bases unmatched to any gene: 8. The CDR3 totals 15 residues. Germline V gene data show CDR1 as GTSNPN and CDR2 as SVGIG (reference sequence). The CDR3 nucleotides read TGTGCCTGGAGAAAGACAGGGGGCAGGAGTTCACCCCTCCACTTT. Residues: CAWRKTGGRSSPLHF.